These 4 T cell receptor beta chains were sequenced from one sample in a study of T cell responses to AZD1222 COVID-19 vaccine. The repertoire was sequenced with immunoSEQ multiplex PCR; TCRdb's copy has only in-frame clones and lacks some. The sample lists roughly 200,000 clones, 88% seen once, with approximately 7.7% in the top ten. Sequences were derived from peripheral blood, sampled on day 0 of AZD1222 vaccination. Receptors originate from an adult in good health.

This sequence joins TRBV6-5 and TRBJ1-1; D ambiguous. Germline CDR1 reads MNHEY; CDR2 reads SVGAGI. This CDR3 spans 13 amino acids. V was trimmed by 6 bases and J by 0 bases, leaving 8 bases between them. CDR3 amino acids: CASRRSMNTEAFF. CDR3 in DNA: TGTGCCAGCAGGCGCTCAATGAACACTGAAGCTTTCTTT.

This chain links TRBV5-8 with TRBJ2-4, with D perhaps matching TRBD2 (5 bases). The germline V gene has CDR1 SGHTS and CDR2 YDEGEE. The CDR3 has 17 amino acids. V lost 5 bases, J lost 3 bases, and 21 bases lay in between. CDR3 bases: TGTGCCAGCAGGTTCCACCTGGGGAAAGGAGGCAAAAACATTCAGTACTTC. It encodes CASRFHLGKGGKNIQYF.

V is TRBV7-9 and J is TRBJ2-7; TRBD2 matches at 8 bases. The CDR3 is made up of 16 amino acids. CDR1 is SEHNR and CDR2 is FQNEAQ in the germline V gene (reference sequence). The V segment lost 5 bases and the J segment 3 bases; nucleotides outside the gene matches: 12. The CDR3 loop reads CASSPPPRGGLYEQYF. CDR3 DNA: TGTGCCAGCAGCCCCCCCCCTCGGGGGGGCCTCTACGAGCAGTACTTC.

The V call is TRBV11-2, the J call TRBJ2-2; D not certain. CDR1 SGHAT and CDR2 FQNNGV come from the germline V gene. V gave up 1 base and J gave up 0 bases, with 9 bases separating them. CDR3 length equals 16 residues. The CDR3 reads CASSLARAANTGELFF. The CDR3 DNA reads as TGTGCCAGCAGCTTAGCCCGGGCCGCGAACACCGGGGAGCTGTTTTTT.